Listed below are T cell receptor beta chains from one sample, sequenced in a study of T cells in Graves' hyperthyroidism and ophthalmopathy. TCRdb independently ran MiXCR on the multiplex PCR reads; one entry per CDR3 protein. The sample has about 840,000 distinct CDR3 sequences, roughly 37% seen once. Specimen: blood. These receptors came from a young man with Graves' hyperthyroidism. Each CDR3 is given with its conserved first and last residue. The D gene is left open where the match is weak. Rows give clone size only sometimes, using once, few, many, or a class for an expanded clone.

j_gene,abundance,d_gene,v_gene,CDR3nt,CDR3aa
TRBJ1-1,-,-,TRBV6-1,TGTGCCAGCAGTGATTTACAGGGACCAAACACTGTAGCTTTCTTT,CASSDLQGPNTVAFF
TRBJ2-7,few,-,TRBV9,TGTGCCAGCAGCGTAGGTATGGGTGACGAGCAGTACTTC,CASSVGMGDEQYF
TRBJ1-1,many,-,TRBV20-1,TGCAGTGCTAGAGCCCTAGTTCGGGAAGCTTTCTTT,CSARALVREAFF
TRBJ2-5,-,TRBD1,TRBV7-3,TGTGCCAGCAGCTTCTGGACAGGGCATCAAGAGACCCAGTACTTC,CASSFWTGHQETQYF
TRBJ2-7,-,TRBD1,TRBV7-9,TGTGCCAGCAGCCAGGGACAGAGAGCCTCCTACGGGCAGTACTTC,CASSQGQRASYGQYF
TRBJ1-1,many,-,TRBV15,TGTGCCACCAGCTCACGGGGGGTTCGGACTGAAGCTTTCTTT,CATSSRGVRTEAFF
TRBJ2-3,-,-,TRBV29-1,TGCAGCGTTTTTTCTCCAGTCGATACGCAGTATTTT,CSVFSPVDTQYF
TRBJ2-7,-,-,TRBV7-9,TGTGCCAGACAATACGAGCAGTACTTC,CARQYEQYF
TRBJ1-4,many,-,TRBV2,TGTGCCGGCTCTTGGGGAGGGGATGAAAAACTGTTTTTT,CAGSWGGDEKLFF
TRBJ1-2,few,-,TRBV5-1,TGCGCCAGCAGCTTTTCCGACAGCTCCCATGGCTACACCTTC,CASSFSDSSHGYTF
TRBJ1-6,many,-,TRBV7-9,TGTGCCAGCACTACCATCCAGGGGCGTTCACCCCTCCACTTT,CASTTIQGRSPLHF
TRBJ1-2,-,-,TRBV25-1,TGTGCCAGCTTAGGTAGCGGGGCTGAAGGCTACACCTTC,CASLGSGAEGYTF
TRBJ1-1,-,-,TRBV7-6,TGTGCCAGCAGCCGTTTGGGGGGGAACACTGAAGCTTTCTTT,CASSRLGGNTEAFF
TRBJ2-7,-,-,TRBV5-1,TGCGCCAGCAGCTTCCAACAGATCTACGAGCAGTACTTC,CASSFQQIYEQYF
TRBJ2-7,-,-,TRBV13,TGTGCCAGCAGCTTGGATCGGGAAGTTTTCTACGAGCAGTACTTC,CASSLDREVFYEQYF
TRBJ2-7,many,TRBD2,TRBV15,TGTGCCACCAGCAGACCCCGGGTAGCGGGATACGAGCAGTACTTC,CATSRPRVAGYEQYF
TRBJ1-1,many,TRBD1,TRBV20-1,TGCAGTGCTAGTCTTAGACAGGGAGGAAGAGCTTTCTTT,CSASLRQGGRAFF
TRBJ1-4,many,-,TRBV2,TGTGCCAGCAGTCGACTGGATGAAAAACTGTTTTTT,CASSRLDEKLFF
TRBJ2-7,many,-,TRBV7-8,TGTGCCAGCAGCTTCGAGGCAGCCTACGAGCAGTACTTC,CASSFEAAYEQYF
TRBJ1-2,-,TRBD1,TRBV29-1,TGCAGCTACGGGACAGGGAGTACTGGCTACACCTTC,CSYGTGSTGYTF
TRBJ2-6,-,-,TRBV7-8,TGTGCCAGCTTGCAGGCCTCTGGGGCCAACGTCCTGACTTTC,CASLQASGANVLTF
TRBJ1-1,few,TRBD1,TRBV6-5,TGTGCCAGCAGCGGGACAGCACAAACGAACACTGAAGCTTTCTTT,CASSGTAQTNTEAFF
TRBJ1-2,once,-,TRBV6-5,TGTGCCAGCAGAGGGGGGCCTTCGACCTACACCTTC,CASRGGPSTYTF
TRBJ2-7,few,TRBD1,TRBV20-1,TGCAGTGCCTCCGACAGGGGAAGTGGATACGAGCAGTACTTC,CSASDRGSGYEQYF